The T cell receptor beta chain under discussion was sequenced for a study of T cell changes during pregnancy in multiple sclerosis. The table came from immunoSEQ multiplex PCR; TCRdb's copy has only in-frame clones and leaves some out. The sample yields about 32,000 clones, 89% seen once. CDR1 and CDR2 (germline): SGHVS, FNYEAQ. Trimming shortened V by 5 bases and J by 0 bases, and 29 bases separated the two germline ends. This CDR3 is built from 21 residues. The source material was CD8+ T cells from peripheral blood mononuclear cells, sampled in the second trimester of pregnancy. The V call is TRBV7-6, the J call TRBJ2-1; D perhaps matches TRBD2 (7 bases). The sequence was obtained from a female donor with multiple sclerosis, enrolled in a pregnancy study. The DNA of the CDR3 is TGTGCCAGCAGCCTACTTGCCGGGGGGACAATGCTGGCGGGCTCCTACAATGAGCAGTTCTTC. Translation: CASSLLAGGTMLAGSYNEQFF.